The T cell receptor (beta chain) under discussion was sequenced for a study of cytomegalovirus exposure and HLA in healthy donors. Study findings and constraints: An analysis that was carried out later associated 17,000 or so TCR beta sequences with HLA alleles at 0.05 false discovery rate. In a later analysis, a genetic analysis reported fewer productive-TCR N-insertions in an Asian-associated ancestry cluster than the cohort average. Later, an analysis found that common viral pathogens appeared to be linked with several of the most significant clusters.

This CDR3 region has 12 residues. Germline values: CDR1 SSHAT, CDR2 FNYEAQ (reference sequence). With respect to this clone: What it binds is not known. The germline gene is not matched at one end of the junction; a read error may be the cause.

PCR involved 60 Vbeta and 13 Jbeta primers. Some clones are missing from TCRdb's copy, which holds only in-frame ones; the method was immunoSEQ multiplex PCR. This sample has around 160,000 clones, with around three quarters found just once. This receptor was taken from a middle-aged man in good health and CMV-seropositive. This sequence joins TRBV7-7 and TRBJ2-5, with D hard to call. What was sequenced was PBMCs. The CDR3 nucleotides are TGTGCTAGCAGCCAGTACCAAGAGACCCAGTACTTC. Translation: CASSQYQETQYF.